The 6 T cell receptor beta chains below all came from one sample that was sequenced in a study of vaccination effects on CD4 cells after COVID-19. These receptors lack a known antigen. TCRdb keeps only in-frame clones here, not all; method: immunoSEQ multiplex PCR. The sample holds under 40,000 clones, around 80% seen once. Within the ViraFEST assay, antigen-specific CD4+ T cells underwent expansion with viral peptide pools prior to sequencing. CD4+ T cells were isolated after about nine days of culture. Two doses of BNT162b2 or mRNA-1273 vaccine were administered to participants. Specimen: CD4+ T cells from PBMCs cultured with HCoV-NL63 spike peptides, collected after COVID-19 vaccination. The receptor source for this set is a human donor who received a COVID-19 vaccine. Some clones in this sample may be carry-over from other donors' samples.

This clone has more than one count but fewer than ten. This chain joins TRBV7-9 and TRBJ2-3; D unresolved. There are 16 residues in the CDR3. V was clipped by 5 bases and J by 0 bases, with 15 bases between them. Germline V gene lookup returns CDR1 SEHNR and CDR2 FQNEAQ (reference sequence). The CDR3, as DNA: TGTGCCAGCAGCAAAACTATCACAGCTAGCACAGATACGCAGTATTTT. It yields the protein CASSKTITASTDTQYF.

The chain carries TRBV4-3 and TRBJ2-2; tentatively, D is TRBD1 (6 bases). Germline CDR1 LGHNA, CDR2 YSLEER. V shed 4 bases and J shed 5 bases, with 11 bases lying between them. The length of the CDR3 is 14 residues. The chain's CDR3 is CASSLLQGTGELFF. The CDR3 nucleotides read TGCGCCAGCAGCCTCTTACAGGGTACCGGGGAGCTGTTTTTT.

J is TRBJ1-4 and V is TRBV5-1, with D possibly TRBD1 on 5 matching bases. V dropped 4 bases and J dropped 8 bases, with 18 bases sitting between them. This CDR3 is built from 15 residues. Germline V gene data show CDR1 as SGHRS and CDR2 as YFSETQ. CDR3 nucleotide sequence: TGCGCCAGCAGCGGAGGCGGCGCAGGACAAGAAAAACTGTTTTTT. It yields the protein CASSGGGAGQEKLFF.

This chain joins TRBV6-6 and TRBJ1-3; 11 bases match TRBD1. This CDR3 spans 15 amino acids. V gave up 3 bases and J gave up 8 bases; unmatched junction bases: 6. Germline V gene lookup returns CDR1 MNHNY and CDR2 SVGAGI (reference sequence). The CDR3 spells CASSYGQGAWDTIYF. Written as DNA, the CDR3 is TGTGCCAGCAGTTATGGACAGGGGGCTTGGGACACCATATATTTT.

The chain combines TRBV14 with TRBJ2-1; no firm D call. The germline CDR1 and CDR2 sequences are SGHDN and FVKESK. The CDR3 totals 13 residues. V was cut by 5 bases and J by 2 bases, with 7 bases left in between. For the CDR3, the DNA is TGTGCCAGCAGCTATGACACCTACAATGAGCAGTTCTTC. This gives the protein CASSYDTYNEQFF.

The rearrangement joins TRBV6-2 or TRBV6-3 to TRBJ1-2; possibly TRBD1 for D (5 bases). The V end was cut by 6 bases, the J end by 4 bases, with 18 bases between. The germline gives CDR1 MNHEY, CDR2 SVGEGT. The CDR3 is 15 residues long. The CDR3 spells CASSRRDSQTYGYTF. The CDR3 nucleotides are TGTGCCAGCAGCAGAAGAGACAGTCAAACCTATGGCTACACCTTC.